This paragraph reports one T cell receptor beta chain. The data originate from a study of T cell changes during pregnancy in multiple sclerosis. Assay: immunoSEQ multiplex PCR; the TCRdb copy retains only in-frame clones and omits some. The table lists about 85,000 clones, approximately 90% of them singletons. In germline, CDR1 is SGHRS, CDR2 YFSETQ. There are 18 residues in the CDR3. J was trimmed by 4 bases and V by 4 bases; bases with no gene match: 15. The receptor's source is a female donor with multiple sclerosis, enrolled in a pregnancy study. The sample in question was peripheral blood, obtained in the first trimester of pregnancy. The rearrangement uses TRBV5-1 and TRBJ2-3, with 10 positions matching TRBD2. The CDR3 coding sequence is TGCGCCAGCAGCCGCACCGAAAGCGGGAGGGTTCAGTCAGATACGCAGTATTTT. This codes for CASSRTESGRVQSDTQYF.